The next 32 T cell receptor beta chains were all read from a single sample in a study of Graves' ophthalmopathy and Graves' hyperthyroidism. RNA transcripts yielded amplified TCR beta CDR3 regions. RT-PCR was first run with HTBI primers, then multiplex PCR in a second round. One entry per CDR3 protein, called by TCRdb with MiXCR from the multiplex PCR reads. The profile shows around 1.1 million distinct CDR3 sequences, about 35% of them singletons. Sequencing was carried out using peripheral blood or thyroid tissue (not recorded which). These TCRs come from an adult man with Graves' hyperthyroidism.

This clonotype was observed many times. The chain joins TRBV7-8 to TRBJ2-7; D is perhaps TRBD2 (5 bases). The V end lost 7 bases, the J end lost 5 bases, and 21 bases lay between the germline ends. Germline lookup yields CDR1 SGHVS and CDR2 FQNEAQ. This CDR3 contains 15 residues. The DNA of the CDR3 is TGTGCCAGCATCCCACGGTCGGGGATCTCGGACGAGCAGTACTTC. It codes for CASIPRSGISDEQYF.

This clonotype appeared a single time. This rearrangement joins TRBV5-6 to TRBJ2-5; D is possibly TRBD1 or TRBD2 (5 bases each). Germline V gene data show CDR1 as SGHDT and CDR2 as YYEEEE. Trimming removed 0 bases at V and 5 bases at J, with 8 bases between. The CDR3 totals 13 residues. The CDR3: CASSLGGYETQYF. Here the CDR3 DNA reads TGTGCCAGCAGCTTGGGGGGGTATGAGACCCAGTACTTC.

Remarks on this clonotype: Since a much larger clone is just one base distant, this may be a read error. The rearrangement joins TRBV19 to TRBJ2-2, with 7 bases that match TRBD2. Germline lookup yields CDR1 LNHDA and CDR2 SQIVND (reference sequence). This CDR3 is built from 15 residues. The CDR3 DNA follows: TGTGCCAGTAGTCACCCCTCCGGGGGGAACGGGGGGCTGTTTTTT. This translates into CASSHPSGGNGGLFF.

The gene calls are TRBV5-1 and TRBJ2-7, with 7 bases matching TRBD1. CDR3 length equals 15 residues. The ends lost 9 bases at V and 1 base at J; junction bases unmatched: 13. The germline V gene has CDR1 SGHRS and CDR2 YFSETQ. The CDR3 nucleotides are TGCGCCAACAGAATGTCCGGGACAGCTTCCTACGAGCAGTACTTC. It encodes CANRMSGTASYEQYF.

In its sample, this clonotype was seen many times. The CDR3 sequence is CSARGQGSYGYTF. CDR3 DNA: TGCAGTGCTAGAGGACAGGGGAGTTATGGCTACACCTTC. The chain recombines TRBV20-1 with TRBJ1-2; TRBD1 matches 8 bases. The CDR3 is made up of 13 amino acids. V lost 1 base and J lost 5; bases outside the gene matches: 3. Germline CDR1 reads DFQATT; CDR2 reads SNEGSKA (reference sequence).

This clonotype has only a few counts. The chain combines TRBV29-1 with TRBJ1-2; no clear D. The germline CDR1 and CDR2 sequences are SQVTM and ANQGSEA. The length of the CDR3 is 14 residues. V shed 8 bases and J shed 5 bases, with 21 bases lying between them. Here the CDR3 DNA reads TGCAGCACCGCGGGGATCGCCGGATCTTATGGCTACACCTTC. This codes for CSTAGIAGSYGYTF.

This clonotype was recorded many times. V is TRBV10-3 and J is TRBJ2-2, with TRBD2 as a possible D gene (6 bases). Germline-derived CDR1 and CDR2 are ENHRY and SYGVKD. V lost 6 bases and J 0 bases, leaving 17 bases between the germline ends. This CDR3 region has 17 residues. The CDR3, as DNA: TGTGCCATCAGGGGGAGGATGGGGAAAACGAACACCGGGGAGCTGTTTTTT. The encoded protein is CAIRGRMGKTNTGELFF.

This clonotype was found many times. The V gene is TRBV29-1, the J gene TRBJ1-4; maybe TRBD1 (5 bases). The CDR3 covers 10 residues. Germline CDR1 is SQVTM and CDR2 is ANQGSEA. V lost 7 bases to trimming and J lost 14 bases, with 14 bases between them. CDR3 coding DNA: TGCAGCGCTGGAACGAACAGGCTGTTTTTT. Protein: CSAGTNRLFF.

This clonotype has at least ten counts. V usage is TRBV20-1 and J usage is TRBJ2-7; TRBD1 might be the D (6 bases). Germline CDR1 is DFQATT and CDR2 is SNEGSKA (reference sequence). CDR3 length: 14 amino acids. V lost 3 bases and J lost 4, with 16 bases in between. The CDR3 region is CSARIRQVSYEQYF. The CDR3 nucleotides are TGCAGTGCTAGGATAAGACAGGTGTCTTACGAGCAGTACTTC.

The genes are TRBV7-9 and TRBJ1-6; a weak D match, TRBD1 (6 bases). Germline CDR1 is SEHNR and CDR2 is FQNEAQ (reference sequence). CDR3 length: 14 residues. V was pared by 0 bases and J by 9 bases, with 9 bases between. For the CDR3, the DNA is TGTGCCAGCAGCTTAGCGGGGGCAGGTTCACCCCTCCACTTT. It translates to CASSLAGAGSPLHF. Combining the CDR3 with reference TRBV7-9 and TRBJ1-6 gives the whole variable domain DTGVSQNPRHKITKRGQNVTFRCDPISEHNRLYWYRQTLGQGPEFLTYFQNEAQLEKSRLLSDRFSAERPKGSFSTLEIQRTEQGDSAMYLCASSLAGAGSPLHFGNGTRLTVT.

This chain joins TRBV4-3 and TRBJ1-4; TRBD1 matches 7 bases. J gave up 8 bases and V 1 base, and 13 bases lay outside the gene matches. Germline V CDR1 and CDR2: LGHNA, YSLEER. This CDR3 has 17 amino acids. The CDR3 reads CASSQGSGARGLEKLFF. CDR3 sequence (DNA): TGCGCCAGCAGCCAAGGTTCAGGAGCCAGGGGGTTGGAAAAACTGTTTTTT.

A few counts support this clonotype. V gene TRBV4-1 combines with J gene TRBJ1-2, with D possibly TRBD1 on 6 matching bases. V was clipped by 0 bases and J by 3 bases, with 17 bases between them. This CDR3 comprises 17 residues. Per the germline V gene, CDR1 is MGHRA and CDR2 is YSYEKL. This CDR3 is CASSQEGTTRGDYGYTF. The CDR3 DNA reads as TGCGCCAGCAGCCAAGAAGGTACAACAAGGGGGGACTATGGCTACACCTTC.

This clonotype showed up many times. The chain employs TRBV5-6 and TRBJ1-2; D remains ambiguous. CDR3 length: 16 residues. The germline V gene encodes CDR1 SGHDT and CDR2 YYEEEE. With 2 bases removed from V and 4 bases from J, the gap between germline ends came to 18 bases. This chain's CDR3 is CASSFGFGGQSYGYTF. CDR3 sequence (DNA): TGTGCCAGCAGCTTTGGTTTCGGCGGGCAGAGCTATGGCTACACCTTC. Complete variable domain (other parts from reference TRBV5-6 and TRBJ1-2): DAGVTQSPTHLIKTRGQQVTLRCSPKSGHDTVSWYQQALGQGPQFIFQYYEEEERQRGNFPDRFSGHQFPNYSSELNVNALLLGDSALYLCASSFGFGGQSYGYTFGSGTRLTVV.

V is TRBV10-3 and J is TRBJ1-1; perhaps TRBD1 as D (5 bases). The CDR3 totals 15 residues. V lost 3 bases and J lost 7, with 18 bases in between. Germline V lookup: CDR1 ENHRY, CDR2 SYGVKD. The CDR3 loop reads CAISDFGPMDIEAFF. The CDR3, as DNA: TGTGCCATCAGTGATTTCGGGCCGATGGACATTGAAGCTTTCTTT.

The CDR3 DNA sequence: TGCAGTGCGGCCAGGGGCCGGGTGGTGAACACTGAAGCTTTCTTT. Protein: CSAARGRVVNTEAFF. The chain recombines TRBV20-1 with TRBJ1-1, with a possible D match to TRBD1 (6 bases). The CDR3 extends over 15 amino acids. V was shortened by 6 bases and J by 0 bases, with 17 bases between the two germline ends. CDR1 DFQATT and CDR2 SNEGSKA come from the germline V gene (reference sequence).

The chain employs TRBV7-9 and TRBJ2-5; D is uncertain. The CDR3 runs to 15 residues. Deletions cut 4 bases from V and 3 bases from J, with 15 bases between. In germline, CDR1 is SEHNR, CDR2 FQNEAQ (reference sequence). CDR3 sequence: CASSYRGVAEETQYF. CDR3 coding DNA: TGTGCCAGCAGCTACAGAGGAGTGGCCGAAGAGACCCAGTACTTC.

This clonotype was counted between two and nine times. This chain joins TRBV6-6 and TRBJ1-5; TRBD1 is a possible D gene (6 bases). CDR3 size: 15 residues. Germline CDR1 reads MNHNY; CDR2 reads SVGAGI (reference sequence). V was shortened by 2 bases and J by 2 bases, with 10 bases between the two germline ends. Here the CDR3 reads CASSYPPGGNQPQHF. The DNA for the CDR3 is TGTGCCAGCAGTTACCCCCCAGGGGGCAATCAGCCCCAGCATTTT.

CDR3 loop: CASSDLRGGREGADTQYF. The CDR3 DNA reads as TGTGCCAGCAGTGATCTGAGGGGGGGCAGGGAAGGCGCAGATACGCAGTATTTT. The chain joins TRBV25-1 to TRBJ2-3, with D perhaps TRBD2 (7 bases). The V and J ends lost 3 bases and 4 bases respectively, with 23 bases between them. Germline lookup yields CDR1 MGHDK and CDR2 SYGVNS. This CDR3 spans 18 amino acids.

This clonotype was recorded a few times. A single base separates this from a much larger clone, so it may be a read error. CDR3 in DNA: TGTGCCAGCAACACGGGAGGCCGCGACGAGCAGTACTTC. This translates into CASNTGGRDEQYF. V gene TRBV7-3 combines with J gene TRBJ2-7, with TRBD2 identical over 7 bases. The germline CDR1 and CDR2 sequences are SGHTA and FQGTGA. This CDR3 has 13 residues. J was trimmed by 5 bases and V by 7 bases; bases with no gene match: 8. The entire variable domain, with the rest obtained from reference TRBV7-3 and TRBJ2-7, is as follows: GAGVSQTPSNKVTEKGKYVELRCDPISGHTALYWYRQSLGQGPEFLIYFQGTGAADDSGLPNDRFFAVRPEGSVSTLKIQRTERGDSAVYLCASNTGGRDEQYFGPGTRLTVT.

The chain is built from TRBV12-3 or TRBV12-4 and TRBJ1-2; D unresolved. The CDR3 is 11 amino acids. Trimming removed 4 bases from V and 8 bases from J, with 8 bases in between. CDR3 in DNA: TGTGCCAGCAGTTCAGCTAAAGGCTACACCTTC. Its translation is CASSSAKGYTF.

This clonotype was detected ten times or more. The chain employs TRBV25-1 and TRBJ1-4, with D perhaps matching TRBD1 (5 bases). Germline V gene sequence: CDR1 MGHDK, CDR2 SYGVNS. The CDR3 loop spans 11 amino acids. The CDR3 sequence is CAAGGGEKLFF. CDR3 DNA sequence: TGTGCAGCGGGGGGAGGTGAAAAACTGTTTTTT.

This clonotype has just one count. The genes are TRBV20-1 and TRBJ2-5, with 11 bases fitting TRBD2. Germline trimming cut 3 bases from V and 0 bases from J; bases unmatched to any gene: 9. The CDR3 is 17 residues long. Germline V gene sequence: CDR1 DFQATT, CDR2 SNEGSKA (reference sequence). The CDR3 region has the DNA TGCAGTGCTAGGGGAGGGACTAGCGGAAGGTACCAAGAGACCCAGTACTTC. It codes for CSARGGTSGRYQETQYF.

This chain uses TRBV4-1 with TRBJ1-4; D is possibly TRBD1 (6 bases). Germline V lookup: CDR1 MGHRA, CDR2 YSYEKL. This CDR3 spans 17 amino acids. V was cut by 0 bases and J by 4 bases, with 15 bases left in between. In nucleotides, the CDR3 is TGCGCCAGCAGCCAAGACCAGGGGTCGAGCCTTAATGAAAAACTGTTTTTT. It specifies CASSQDQGSSLNEKLFF.

Comment on this clonotype: A much larger clone differs from this one at a single base, so this may be a read error. The rearrangement joins TRBV12-5 to TRBJ1-6; 8 nucleotides agree with TRBD1. The length of the CDR3 is 14 residues. From germline, CDR1 is LGHNT and CDR2 FRNRAP. The chain's CDR3 is CASSTGQENPPLHF. For the CDR3, the DNA is TGTGCCAGCAGTACGGGACAGGAGAATCCACCCCTCCACTTT.

The rearrangement joins TRBV5-5 to TRBJ1-1, with TRBD1 as a possible D gene (6 bases). Germline-derived CDR1 and CDR2 are SGHKS and YYEKEE (reference sequence). The CDR3 totals 18 residues. Trimming removed 4 bases at V and 0 bases at J, with 22 bases between. CDR3 residues: CASSLEYRTAYMNTEAFF. Here the CDR3 DNA reads TGTGCCAGCAGCCTAGAGTACCGGACAGCATACATGAACACTGAAGCTTTCTTT.

This clonotype came up many times. V gene TRBV5-6 combines with J gene TRBJ1-2; the D gene is possibly TRBD1 (5 bases). Per the germline V gene, CDR1 is SGHDT and CDR2 is YYEEEE. The CDR3 contains 14 residues. Trimming removed 0 bases from V and 8 bases from J, with 14 bases in between. The CDR3 loop reads CASSLDAGWGGYTF. CDR3 coding DNA: TGTGCCAGCAGCTTGGACGCCGGTTGGGGCGGCTACACCTTC. The full variable domain, its missing parts supplied by reference TRBV5-6 and TRBJ1-2, is DAGVTQSPTHLIKTRGQQVTLRCSPKSGHDTVSWYQQALGQGPQFIFQYYEEEERQRGNFPDRFSGHQFPNYSSELNVNALLLGDSALYLCASSLDAGWGGYTFGSGTRLTVV.

V is TRBV25-1 and J is TRBJ2-7; maybe TRBD1 (6 bases). Germline CDR1 reads MGHDK; CDR2 reads SYGVNS. The CDR3 has 15 residues. V was cut by 3 bases and J by 6 bases, with 18 bases left in between. The CDR3: CASSEGARFGIEQYF. The CDR3 nucleotides are TGTGCCAGCAGTGAGGGGGCCAGGTTCGGGATCGAGCAGTACTTC.

This clonotype was counted between two and nine times. This sequence joins TRBV9 and TRBJ2-7, with 10 bases that match TRBD2. The CDR3 length is 16 residues. The J segment lost 2 bases and the V segment lost 0 bases, leaving 5 bases of the junction unmatched. Germline loops: CDR1 SGDLS, CDR2 YYNGEE. The CDR3 region has the DNA TGTGCCAGCAGCGTAGATGTAAGCGGGGGGGCCTACGAGCAGTACTTC. This encodes CASSVDVSGGAYEQYF.

The chain's CDR3 is CASSSEGASGSNYGYTF. In DNA, the CDR3 is TGTGCCAGCAGCTCGGAGGGCGCGAGTGGGTCTAACTATGGCTACACCTTC. V is TRBV5-4 and J is TRBJ1-2; D not resolved. From germline, CDR1 is SGHNT and CDR2 YYREEE (reference sequence). The ends were cut back, 3 bases at V and 0 bases at J, with 18 bases in the middle. The CDR3 sequence is 17 residues long.

As regards this clonotype: The final CDR3 position lacks the conserved phenylalanine or tryptophan, pointing to a likely read error. The DNA is omitted, as the CDR3 cannot be located on it reliably, and the CDR3 follows TCRdb's listing. The chain has TRBV20-1 and TRBJ1-1; the table's D call, TRBD1, has no DNA check behind it. The CDR3 is 10 amino acids in total, end residues counted. The germline gives CDR1 DFQATT, CDR2 SNEGSKA (reference sequence). CDR3 residues: CSARLGQGIV.

The chain has TRBV10-3 and TRBJ1-1, with D possibly being TRBD1 (6 bases). V lost 10 bases and J 1 base, leaving 19 bases between the germline ends. Germline V gene sequence: CDR1 ENHRY, CDR2 SYGVKD. The CDR3 is made up of 15 amino acids. CDR3 in DNA: TGTGCCAGCAGCCGAGGGGACAAAGGGAACACTGAAGCTTTCTTT. It codes for CASSRGDKGNTEAFF.

As to this clonotype: This sequence may be a read error, since a much larger clone differs from it by one base. A read error is likely, as this CDR3 ends without the conserved phenylalanine or tryptophan. The chain links TRBV9 to TRBJ2-7, with 10 bases identical to TRBD1. The CDR3 sequence is 15 residues long. Germline V lookup: CDR1 SGDLS, CDR2 YYNGEE. V lost 4 bases and J lost 3; bases outside the gene matches: 7. Here the CDR3 reads CASSHGQGEVYEQYC. In DNA, the CDR3 is TGTGCCAGCAGCCACGGACAGGGGGAGGTCTACGAGCAGTACTGC.